This TCR beta chain comes out of a study of T cells after yellow fever vaccination. CDR1 MGHRA and CDR2 YSYEKL come from the germline V gene. V trimming: 0 bases; J trimming: 7 bases; junction bases outside the gene matches: 5. The CDR3 is made up of 15 amino acids. TCRdb reprocessed the 5' RACE reads with MiXCR, giving one entry per CDR3 protein. In the table there are over 100,000 distinct CDR3 sequences, roughly 8.9% of which are singletons. This clonotype came up a few times. The source material was CD8+ T cells sorted from PBMCs, sampled 45 days after the yellow fever booster vaccination. This receptor was obtained from a man in his thirties or forties who received the YFV17D yellow fever vaccine. V and J are TRBV4-1 and TRBJ1-5, with 8 bases identical to TRBD1. In DNA, the CDR3 is TGCGCCAGCAGCCAAGAAAGGACAGGGACCCAGCCCCAGCATTTT. It yields the protein CASSQERTGTQPQHF.